The rows below give T cell receptor beta chains drawn from one sample of a study of beta chain features in type 1 diabetes. Assay: immunoSEQ multiplex PCR; the TCRdb copy retains only in-frame clones and omits some. The sample contains more than 550,000 clones, about an eighth of which appear only once. Sequenced: naive CD4+ T cells from blood. The receptor set was obtained from a man younger than 35 with type 1 diabetes. Both conserved end residues are part of each CDR3. D genes are given only for firm matches. The size entry is marked missing in some rows and otherwise reads once, few, many or a size class.

clone_size: NA
d_call: TRBD1
j_call: TRBJ2-6
v_call: TRBV4-1
cdr3_nt: TGCGCCAGCAGCCTCGGACAGGGGAGGACTGGGGCCAACGTCCTGACTTTC
cdr3_aa: CASSLGQGRTGANVLTF

clone_size: few
d_call: NA
j_call: TRBJ1-2
v_call: TRBV19
cdr3_nt: TGTGCCAGTAGTATAGCAGGTTATGGCTACACCTTC
cdr3_aa: CASSIAGYGYTF

clone_size: few
d_call: NA
j_call: TRBJ2-6
v_call: TRBV2
cdr3_nt: TGTGCCAGCAAACGGTTGTACTCTGGGGCCAACGTCCTGACTTTC
cdr3_aa: CASKRLYSGANVLTF

clone_size: NA
d_call: NA
j_call: TRBJ1-2
v_call: TRBV5-5
cdr3_nt: TGTGCCAGCAGATTCGCTGATACTAACTATGGCTACACCTTC
cdr3_aa: CASRFADTNYGYTF

clone_size: few
d_call: NA
j_call: TRBJ2-3
v_call: TRBV5-1
cdr3_nt: TGCGCCAGCAGCGGGTCTGATACGCAGTATTTT
cdr3_aa: CASSGSDTQYF

clone_size: NA
d_call: NA
j_call: TRBJ2-1
v_call: TRBV6-6
cdr3_nt: TGTGCCAGCAGTTACGGAGAGAGTGAGCAGTTCTTC
cdr3_aa: CASSYGESEQFF

clone_size: few
d_call: NA
j_call: TRBJ2-1
v_call: TRBV7-9
cdr3_nt: TGTGCCAGCAGCCCCCTTGGTATACAGGATGAGCAGTTCTTC
cdr3_aa: CASSPLGIQDEQFF

clone_size: few
d_call: TRBD2
j_call: TRBJ2-3
v_call: TRBV28
cdr3_nt: TGTGCCAGCAGTTTGGGAGCGGGGGGAAATACGCAGTATTTT
cdr3_aa: CASSLGAGGNTQYF

clone_size: NA
d_call: TRBD2
j_call: TRBJ2-1
v_call: TRBV19
cdr3_nt: TGTGCCAGCGGGACTAGCGGGAGTAATGAGCAGTTCTTC
cdr3_aa: CASGTSGSNEQFF

clone_size: NA
d_call: NA
j_call: TRBJ1-1
v_call: TRBV10-3
cdr3_nt: TGTGCCATCAGTGCCCTCGAGGGGAGAAGCACTGAAGCTTTCTTT
cdr3_aa: CAISALEGRSTEAFF

clone_size: NA
d_call: NA
j_call: TRBJ2-7
v_call: TRBV18
cdr3_nt: TGTGCCAGCTCACCTGAGGGTTACACCTACGAGCAGTACTTC
cdr3_aa: CASSPEGYTYEQYF

clone_size: few
d_call: NA
j_call: TRBJ2-7
v_call: TRBV28
cdr3_nt: TGTGCCACGGGGGGCGGGGACGGCTACGAGCAGTACTTC
cdr3_aa: CATGGGDGYEQYF

clone_size: NA
d_call: NA
j_call: TRBJ1-1
v_call: TRBV7-9
cdr3_nt: TGTGCCAGCAGCTTAGTCGCAGGGAAGACTGAAGCTTTCTTT
cdr3_aa: CASSLVAGKTEAFF

clone_size: few
d_call: NA
j_call: TRBJ2-2
v_call: TRBV27
cdr3_nt: TGTGCCAGCAGTTCAATTGCCGGGGAGCTGTTTTTT
cdr3_aa: CASSSIAGELFF

clone_size: NA
d_call: NA
j_call: TRBJ1-3
v_call: TRBV27
cdr3_nt: TGTGCCAGCAGTTCCGGGACGTTCTCTGGAAACACCATATATTTT
cdr3_aa: CASSSGTFSGNTIYF

clone_size: few
d_call: NA
j_call: TRBJ2-5
v_call: TRBV7-2
cdr3_nt: TGTGCCAGCAGCACCAAGGGGGTAGAGACCCAGTACTTC
cdr3_aa: CASSTKGVETQYF

clone_size: NA
d_call: NA
j_call: TRBJ2-7
v_call: TRBV5-4
cdr3_nt: TGTGCCAGCAGCTTGTTGTCAGGTAGTCCCTACGAGCAGTACTTC
cdr3_aa: CASSLLSGSPYEQYF

clone_size: many
d_call: NA
j_call: TRBJ2-3
v_call: TRBV21-1
cdr3_nt: TGTGCCAGCAACACAGATACGCAGTATTTT
cdr3_aa: CASNTDTQYF

clone_size: once
d_call: NA
j_call: TRBJ1-1
v_call: TRBV18
cdr3_nt: TGTGCCAGCTCACGGGGGGTCACTGAAGCTTTCTTT
cdr3_aa: CASSRGVTEAFF

clone_size: few
d_call: TRBD2
j_call: TRBJ2-5
v_call: TRBV5-1
cdr3_nt: TGCGCCAGCAGCTTGCAACGTCTACTAGCGGAGACCCAGTACTTC
cdr3_aa: CASSLQRLLAETQYF

clone_size: NA
d_call: NA
j_call: TRBJ2-7
v_call: TRBV25-1
cdr3_nt: TGTGCCAGGGGGGTTTGGGGGTCGTACGAGCAGTACTTC
cdr3_aa: CARGVWGSYEQYF

clone_size: NA
d_call: TRBD2
j_call: TRBJ2-3
v_call: TRBV27
cdr3_nt: TGTGCCAGCAGTTTTGTAGGACTAGGGTTCGGAGATACGCAGTATTTT
cdr3_aa: CASSFVGLGFGDTQYF